This TCR beta chain was sequenced during a study of blood T cell repertoires in COVID-19. Overall study context: Samples representing acute and convalescent COVID-19 were sourced from the United States, Italy and Spain. The cDNA or gDNA used as material had been derived from T cells, B-cell-depleted T cells, or PBMCs.

This CDR3 spans 14 amino acids. Trimming took 1 base from V and 6 from J; bases not matched to a gene: 3. Germline-derived CDR1 and CDR2 are SGHDN and FVKESK. Authors' data handling: Reference gene primer amplification in the assay estimated nucleated cell counts. Profiled with immunoSEQ multiplex PCR; TCRdb holds only in-frame clones, not every one. The V and J calls and clone size are taken from that table; D and trimming were inferred from the DNA. The sample gives more than 300,000 clones, more than 75% of which show up once; roughly 10% is in the top ten. This clone has only a few counts. Sequencing was performed on peripheral blood. This sequence originates from a woman aged 25 to 39 with COVID-19, enrolled during active disease. The chain combines TRBV14 with TRBJ2-1; 7 nucleotides line up with TRBD2. DNA of the CDR3: TGTGCCAGCAGCCAAGTCAGGACTAGCAATGAGCAGTTCTTC. Its translation: CASSQVRTSNEQFF.